These 13 T cell receptor beta chains originate from one sample sequenced in a study of CD8 T cells in ankylosing spondylitis. TCRdb used MiXCR to reprocess the 5' RACE reads, holding one entry per CDR3 protein. The sample yields some 87,000 distinct CDR3 sequences, more than 25% seen once. The sequenced material came from blood, either unsorted or a sorted T cell fraction (not recorded which). Receptors originate from a male donor with ankylosing spondylitis or in good health (not recorded which).

This clonotype showed up just a few times. The CDR3 nucleotides read TGTGCCAGCAGCTTGGCCGTGTGGGCGTTCGATACGCAGTATTTT. Protein: CASSLAVWAFDTQYF. The chain joins TRBV5-6 to TRBJ2-3; D uncertain. The CDR3 is made up of 15 amino acids. The germline gives CDR1 SGHDT, CDR2 YYEEEE. The V end lost 0 bases, the J end lost 6 bases, and 14 bases lay between the germline ends. Together with reference TRBV5-6 and TRBJ2-3, the CDR3 gives the full variable domain: DAGVTQSPTHLIKTRGQQVTLRCSPKSGHDTVSWYQQALGQGPQFIFQYYEEEERQRGNFPDRFSGHQFPNYSSELNVNALLLGDSALYLCASSLAVWAFDTQYFGPGTRLTVL.

This clonotype has a handful of counts. The chain has TRBV5-1 and TRBJ2-7, with D perhaps being TRBD1 or TRBD2 (5 bases each). Trimming took 3 bases from V and 6 from J, leaving 13 bases between them. CDR1 is SGHRS, CDR2 YFSETQ, per germline. The CDR3 extends over 13 amino acids. Here the CDR3 DNA reads TGCGCCAGCAGCTATGAGGGGACGGGCGAGCAGTACTTC. Protein: CASSYEGTGEQYF.

CDR3 sequence (DNA): TGTGCCAGCAGCTTAATGGTGGCCGGGGAGCTGTTTTTT. It is translated as CASSLMVAGELFF. The chain couples TRBV7-3 to TRBJ2-2; no clear D gene. Deletions cut 1 base from V and 6 bases from J, with 6 bases between. Germline-derived CDR1 and CDR2 are SGHTA and FQGTGA. The length of the CDR3 is 13 residues.

This clonotype was detected a few times. The chain has TRBV20-1 and TRBJ2-3, with D hard to call. Trimming pared 4 bases from V and 5 bases from J, leaving 7 bases between. The germline V gene has CDR1 DFQATT and CDR2 SNEGSKA (reference sequence). This CDR3 spans 11 amino acids. CDR3 coding DNA: TGCAGTGCTAACCCCCAAGATACGCAGTATTTT. It is translated as CSANPQDTQYF.

The gene calls are TRBV4-1 and TRBJ2-3, with a weak D call TRBD1 (5 bases). This CDR3 is built from 17 residues. V was trimmed by 5 bases and J by 0 bases, leaving 18 bases between them. Germline V gene sequence: CDR1 MGHRA, CDR2 YSYEKL. The CDR3 nucleotides read TGCGCCAGCAGCAACCTGGGTGCTACAGGTAGCACAGATACGCAGTATTTT. Translated: CASSNLGATGSTDTQYF.

The CDR3 loop is CASSPSRVATEAFF. The CDR3 bases are TGTGCCAGCTCACCGTCCAGGGTCGCCACTGAAGCTTTCTTT. The chain carries TRBV18 and TRBJ1-1; tentatively, D is TRBD1 (5 bases). Trimming took 3 bases from V and 4 from J, leaving 12 bases between them. The germline gives CDR1 KGHSH, CDR2 LQKENI. This CDR3 contains 14 residues.

The gene calls are TRBV6-1 and TRBJ1-2; no clear D. The germline V and J ends were trimmed by 1 base and 6 bases, with 6 bases remaining between them. CDR3 length equals 12 residues. Germline V gives CDR1 MNHNS, CDR2 SASEGT. CDR3 coding DNA: TGTGCCAGCAGTGAAGGCCGCGATGGCTACACCTTC. Protein sequence: CASSEGRDGYTF.

The CDR3 DNA reads as TGCAGTGCCATCCCCCGACCACGCCGGGGGCGTCGTGGCTACACCTTC. Protein product: CSAIPRPRRGRRGYTF. V gene TRBV20-1 combines with J gene TRBJ1-2, with a possible D match to TRBD1 (6 bases). The CDR3 sequence is 16 residues long. In germline, CDR1 is DFQATT, CDR2 SNEGSKA (reference sequence). Deletions cut 6 bases from V and 7 bases from J, with 27 bases between.

The chain carries TRBV2 and TRBJ2-3; 7 nucleotides align to TRBD2. With 6 bases clipped from V and 1 base from J, the junction kept 10 bases outside the gene matches. CDR1 is SNHLY, CDR2 FYNNEI, per germline. This CDR3 region has 16 residues. CDR3 sequence (DNA): TGTGCCAGCAGGGCAAAAGCGGGACTTGGCACAGATACGCAGTATTTT. It is translated as CASRAKAGLGTDTQYF. Looking up the rest from reference TRBV2 and TRBJ2-3 gives the full variable domain: EPEVTQTPSHQVTQMGQEVILRCVPISNHLYFYWYRQILGQKVEFLVSFYNNEISEKSEIFDDQFSVERPDGSNFTLKIRSTKLEDSAMYFCASRAKAGLGTDTQYFGPGTRLTVL.

V and J are TRBV5-1 and TRBJ2-7; 9 bases are a match to TRBD2. CDR3 length equals 15 residues. J was trimmed by 2 bases and V by 1 base; bases with no gene match: 4. Germline V gene sequence: CDR1 SGHRS, CDR2 YFSETQ. The CDR3 loop reads CASSLTSGWTYEQYF. CDR3 bases: TGCGCCAGCAGCTTGACTAGCGGGTGGACCTACGAGCAGTACTTC. Full variable domain (remainder filled in from reference TRBV5-1 and TRBJ2-7): KAGVTQTPRYLIKTRGQQVTLSCSPISGHRSVSWYQQTPGQGLQFLFEYFSETQRNKGNFPGRFSGRQFSNSRSEMNVSTLELGDSALYLCASSLTSGWTYEQYFGPGTRLTVT.

This clonotype was seen at least ten times. The rearrangement joins TRBV5-6 to TRBJ2-5; weak D call: TRBD1 (6 bases). There are 14 residues in the CDR3. CDR1 is SGHDT, CDR2 YYEEEE, per germline. Trimming left V 2 bases short and J 4 bases short, with 12 bases between. Here the CDR3 DNA reads TGTGCCAGCAGCTTTACAGGGCCTACAGAGACCCAGTACTTC. As protein: CASSFTGPTETQYF.

The chain uses TRBV5-6 and TRBJ1-5; TRBD1 is a possible D gene (6 bases). The germline V gene has CDR1 SGHDT and CDR2 YYEEEE. The CDR3 has 15 residues. The V and J ends lost 2 bases and 2 bases respectively, with 11 bases between them. CDR3 amino acids: CASSLGGLRNQPQHF. Here the CDR3 DNA reads TGTGCCAGCAGCTTAGGGGGGTTGCGCAATCAGCCCCAGCATTTT.

The V gene is TRBV5-1, the J gene TRBJ1-5; 10 positions match TRBD1. The CDR3 runs to 15 residues. J lost 7 bases, V lost 5 bases, and 9 bases had no gene match. Germline V gene data show CDR1 as SGHRS and CDR2 as YFSETQ. The CDR3 DNA follows: TGCGCCAGCAGACCTGGGACAGGGGCCCGACAGCCCCAGCATTTT. This translates into CASRPGTGARQPQHF.